These 27 T cell receptor beta chains were sequenced from one sample in a study of OX40 agonist ivuxolimab in advanced cancers. Only in-frame clones appear in the TCRdb table, and some are missing; sequencing was by immunoSEQ multiplex PCR. Here the sample spans fewer than 90,000 clones, 88% being singletons. Source: CD4+ or CD8+ T cells sorted from blood, taken in a trial of the OX40 agonist ivuxolimab. Receptors originate from an adult with an advanced solid tumor such as melanoma, head and neck, liver or kidney cancer.

This sequence joins TRBV18 and TRBJ2-7; 8 positions match TRBD2. Trimming removed 2 bases from V and 3 bases from J; junction bases left unmatched: 9. The CDR3 length is 16 residues. Germline CDR1 reads KGHSH; CDR2 reads LQKENI. CDR3 sequence (DNA): TGTGCCAGCTCACCATCTACAGCGGGGGAACGCTACGAGCAGTACTTC. Amino acid sequence: CASSPSTAGERYEQYF.

The CDR3 sequence is CASRVGTVGLYEQYF. CDR3 DNA: TGTGCCAGCAGGGTCGGGACAGTGGGGCTTTACGAGCAGTACTTC. The rearrangement joins TRBV6-1 to TRBJ2-7, with 7 bases matching TRBD1. Unmatched junction bases numbered 12, after V lost 6 bases and J lost 4 bases. The CDR3 loop spans 15 amino acids. Germline CDR1 and CDR2: MNHNS and SASEGT.

This chain uses TRBV4-3 with TRBJ1-6; TRBD1 aligns across 9 bases. CDR1 and CDR2 from the germline V gene are LGHNA and YSLEER. This CDR3 comprises 18 residues. After removal of 3 bases from V and 3 bases from J, the junction contained 9 bases not matched to a gene. The CDR3 reads CASSQSLTGGSYNSPLHF. CDR3 bases: TGCGCCAGCAGCCAGTCCTTGACAGGGGGGAGCTATAATTCACCCCTCCACTTT.

The J gene is TRBJ1-1, the V gene TRBV28, with D possibly being TRBD1 (5 bases). Trimming cost V 2 bases and J 3 bases, with 10 bases left between them. The CDR3 totals 14 residues. Germline-derived CDR1 and CDR2 are MDHEN and SYDVKM. This CDR3 reads CASSLVGDHTEAFF. The CDR3 coding sequence is TGTGCCAGCAGTTTAGTGGGGGATCACACTGAAGCTTTCTTT.

This chain joins TRBV7-2 and TRBJ2-2; D not certain. Per the germline V gene, CDR1 is SGHTA and CDR2 is FQGNSA. This CDR3 is 15 amino acids long. The V end lost 6 bases, the J end lost 2 bases, and 13 bases lay between the germline ends. In DNA, the CDR3 is TGTGCCAGCAGGTCCGACCTAGGAAACACCGGGGAGCTGTTTTTT. It is translated as CASRSDLGNTGELFF. The variable domain in full, completed from reference TRBV7-2 and TRBJ2-2, reads GAGVSQSPSNKVTEKGKDVELRCDPISGHTALYWYRQSLGQGLEFLIYFQGNSAPDKSGLPSDRFSAERTGGSVSTLTIQRTQQEDSAVYLCASRSDLGNTGELFFGEGSRLTVL.

The chain has TRBV27 and TRBJ1-5; 7 bases fit TRBD1. The CDR3 sequence is 13 residues long. The germline gives CDR1 MNHEY, CDR2 SMNVEV (reference sequence). V gave up 9 bases and J gave up 4 bases; unmatched junction bases: 6. CDR3 coding DNA: TGTGCCAGTAGGACAGGCGAAAATCAGCCCCAGCATTTT. This codes for CASRTGENQPQHF.

This chain connects TRBV12-5 to TRBJ2-3; perhaps TRBD2 as D (6 bases). Germline CDR1 reads LGHNT; CDR2 reads FRNRAP. Trimming removed 5 bases at V and 6 bases at J, with 21 bases between. CDR3 length equals 16 residues. The CDR3 DNA sequence: TGTGCTAGTGGTCCCCACCGGGACTCCCTTGGGGATACGCAGTATTTT. The encoded protein is CASGPHRDSLGDTQYF. Combining the CDR3 with reference TRBV12-5 and TRBJ2-3 gives the whole variable domain DARVTQTPRHKVTEMGQEVTMRCQPILGHNTVFWYRQTMMQGLELLAYFRNRAPLDDSGMPKDRFSAEMPDATLATLKIQPSEPRDSAVYFCASGPHRDSLGDTQYFGPGTRLTVL.

J is TRBJ2-5 and V is TRBV5-1; D call uncertain. Trimming took 0 bases from V and 5 from J, leaving 5 bases between them. This CDR3 region has 12 residues. Germline V CDR1 and CDR2: SGHRS, YFSETQ. The DNA for the CDR3 is TGCGCCAGCAGCTTGGTCGGGGAGACCCAGTACTTC. Protein sequence: CASSLVGETQYF.

The chain links TRBV7-2 to TRBJ2-1; 9 nucleotides align to TRBD2. Germline-derived CDR1 and CDR2 are SGHTA and FQGNSA. J lost 8 bases, V lost 3 bases, and 8 bases had no gene match. This CDR3 has 15 residues. This CDR3 is CASSLRGGVGDEQFF. CDR3 bases: TGTGCCAGCAGCTTGCGCGGGGGGGTAGGGGATGAGCAGTTCTTC.

This chain connects TRBV6-5 to TRBJ1-5, with a tentative D call TRBD1 (6 bases). V was cut by 4 bases and J by 6 bases, with 10 bases left in between. CDR1 and CDR2 (germline): MNHEY, SVGAGI. The CDR3 is 13 amino acids. The CDR3 DNA sequence: TGTGCCAGCAGTTCAGGGGTACGTCAGCCCCAGCATTTT. It specifies CASSSGVRQPQHF.

The rearrangement uses TRBV4-2 and TRBJ2-3; no firm D call. Germline CDR1 LGHNA, CDR2 YNFKEQ. V was shortened by 4 bases and J by 0 bases, with 11 bases between the two germline ends. CDR3 length: 15 residues. CDR3 in DNA: TGTGCCAGCAGCCCTTTTTCAAGGAGCACAGATACGCAGTATTTT. Protein: CASSPFSRSTDTQYF.

This clone was seen just once. The chain uses TRBV28 and TRBJ2-7; D is possibly TRBD1 (5 bases). V shed 6 bases and J shed 6 bases, with 21 bases lying between them. CDR3 size: 15 residues. Germline V gene data show CDR1 as MDHEN and CDR2 as SYDVKM. The CDR3 spells CASSTPAGQGSEQYF. Written as DNA, the CDR3 is TGTGCCAGCAGCACTCCCGCAGGGCAGGGAAGCGAGCAGTACTTC.

The chain uses TRBV5-4 and TRBJ1-2, with D possibly matching TRBD1 (5 bases). Germline V gene sequence: CDR1 SGHNT, CDR2 YYREEE (reference sequence). V was clipped by 0 bases and J by 4 bases, with 13 bases between them. The CDR3 covers 15 residues. CDR3 residues: CASSLADGGFYGYTF. CDR3 sequence (DNA): TGTGCCAGCAGCTTGGCGGACGGGGGTTTCTATGGCTACACCTTC.

The chain employs TRBV6-1 and TRBJ1-5, with 9 bases lining up with TRBD1. The CDR3 covers 16 residues. With 2 bases clipped from V and 7 bases from J, the junction kept 9 bases outside the gene matches. Germline CDR1 MNHNS, CDR2 SASEGT. As DNA, the CDR3 is TGTGCCAGCAGTGAAATCTGGGACAGGGCGAGACAGCCCCAGCATTTT. Translating it yields CASSEIWDRARQPQHF.

V usage is TRBV5-1 and J usage is TRBJ2-1; D is uncertain. This CDR3 region has 15 residues. Germline CDR1 and CDR2: SGHRS and YFSETQ. Trimming took 0 bases from V and 0 from J, leaving 7 bases between them. The CDR3 DNA follows: TGCGCCAGCAGCTTGGGCGTGAGCTCCTACAATGAGCAGTTCTTC. This sequence encodes CASSLGVSSYNEQFF.

The V call is TRBV7-9, the J call TRBJ2-5; D remains unclear. Germline loops: CDR1 SEHNR, CDR2 FQNEAQ (reference sequence). Trimming removed 5 bases from V and 5 bases from J, with 15 bases in between. The CDR3 consists of 14 residues. In nucleotides, the CDR3 is TGTGCCAGCAGCCCCTACACCGGTGAGGAGACCCAGTACTTC. As protein: CASSPYTGEETQYF.

V gene TRBV19 combines with J gene TRBJ1-1; 9 bases agree with TRBD1. There are 14 residues in the CDR3. Germline CDR1 reads LNHDA; CDR2 reads SQIVND (reference sequence). The V and J ends lost 7 bases and 1 base, in that order; junction bases with no gene match: 4. The CDR3 loop is CASNAQGANTEAFF. The CDR3 DNA reads TGTGCCAGTAACGCACAGGGGGCGAACACTGAAGCTTTCTTT.

J is TRBJ2-2 and V is TRBV11-1; 9 positions match TRBD2. V gave up 7 bases and J gave up 5 bases; unmatched junction bases: 2. Per the germline V gene, CDR1 is SGHAT and CDR2 is FQDESV (reference sequence). The length of the CDR3 is 13 residues. CDR3 sequence reads: CASNLAGTGELFF. DNA for the CDR3: TGTGCCAGCAACCTAGCGGGGACCGGGGAGCTGTTTTTT.

The chain joins TRBV4-1 to TRBJ2-3; D uncertain. CDR3 length equals 17 residues. The V end was cut by 1 base, the J end by 4 bases, with 18 bases between. Per the germline V gene, CDR1 is MGHRA and CDR2 is YSYEKL. CDR3 sequence: CASSQVSVSRSADTQYF. The CDR3 nucleotides read TGCGCCAGCAGCCAAGTGTCGGTTTCTAGGTCCGCAGATACGCAGTATTTT.

This rearrangement joins TRBV10-2 to TRBJ2-7; no clear D. Germline V lookup: CDR1 WSHSY, CDR2 SAAADI. CDR3 length: 12 residues. V lost 1 base, J lost 9 bases, and 10 bases lay in between. CDR3 DNA sequence: TGCGCCAGCAGTGAGTACTCCCTGGGGCAGTACTTC. The encoded protein is CASSEYSLGQYF.

The genes are TRBV2 and TRBJ2-3; D possibly corresponds to TRBD1 (6 bases). V was clipped by 4 bases and J by 0 bases, with 8 bases between them. The CDR3 is 14 amino acids. Germline V gene sequence: CDR1 SNHLY, CDR2 FYNNEI. The CDR3 loop is CASSGTVSTDTQYF. The CDR3 DNA is TGTGCCAGCAGTGGGACAGTTAGCACAGATACGCAGTATTTT.

The chain couples TRBV11-2 to TRBJ2-5; D is unclear. The germline CDR1 and CDR2 sequences are SGHAT and FQNNGV. This CDR3 contains 17 residues. Trimming removed 5 bases from V and 5 bases from J, with 24 bases in between. For the CDR3, the DNA is TGTGCCAGCAGCACGTTAGGGTTCGGCCTCTTTGGGGAGACCCAGTACTTC. Translation gives CASSTLGFGLFGETQYF.

This chain uses TRBV27 with TRBJ2-1; 11 bases match TRBD2. This CDR3 spans 15 amino acids. Losses at the gene ends were 6 bases for V and 3 bases for J; bases not matched to a gene: 4. Germline V CDR1 and CDR2: MNHEY, SMNVEV (reference sequence). CDR3 amino acids: CASRGTSGDYNEQFF. The CDR3 bases are TGTGCCAGCAGGGGGACTAGCGGAGACTACAATGAGCAGTTCTTC.

This rearrangement joins TRBV30 to TRBJ2-1, with D tentatively TRBD2 (6 bases). Per germline, CDR1 GTSNPN and CDR2 SVGIG (reference sequence). The V and J ends lost 2 bases and 7 bases respectively, with 15 bases between them. The CDR3 has 14 residues. The CDR3 nucleotides read TGTGCCTGGAGTAGGGGCAGGGCGGGGAATGAGCAGTTCTTC. It translates to CAWSRGRAGNEQFF.

CDR3 in amino acids: CSAGLSGGETQYF. The CDR3 DNA reads TGCAGCGCCGGGCTTAGCGGGGGAGAGACCCAGTACTTC. The chain links TRBV29-1 to TRBJ2-5; 9 bases line up with TRBD2. Unmatched junction bases numbered 7, after V lost 7 bases and J lost 4 bases. CDR1 and CDR2 from the germline V gene are SQVTM and ANQGSEA. CDR3 length equals 13 residues.

CDR3 sequence reads: CASSRSGTVSYEQYF. CDR3 nucleotides: TGTGCCAGTAGCAGATCCGGGACAGTATCCTACGAGCAGTACTTC. J is TRBJ2-7 and V is TRBV19, with 7 bases identical to TRBD1. In germline, CDR1 is LNHDA, CDR2 SQIVND (reference sequence). The length of the CDR3 is 15 residues. Trimming took 6 bases from V and 1 from J; bases not matched to a gene: 9.

The chain couples TRBV28 to TRBJ2-5, with D uncertain. The length of the CDR3 is 13 residues. V shed 5 bases and J shed 5 bases, with 12 bases lying between them. Germline V gene data show CDR1 as MDHEN and CDR2 as SYDVKM. The CDR3 nucleotides read TGTGCCAGCAGTACGGGTAAGCCGGAGACCCAGTACTTC. Translation gives CASSTGKPETQYF. The full variable domain, its missing parts supplied by reference TRBV28 and TRBJ2-5, is DVKVTQSSRYLVKRTGEKVFLECVQDMDHENMFWYRQDPGLGLRLIYFSYDVKMKEKGDIPEGYSVSREKKERFSLILESASTNQTSMYLCASSTGKPETQYFGPGTRLLVL.